Presented here are 29 T cell receptor beta chains from one specimen sequenced in a study of response to subunit inactivated influenza vaccine. TCRdb recomputed calls from the RT-PCR reads with MiXCR, one row per CDR3 protein. The repertoire consists of about 700,000 distinct CDR3 sequences, with 14% occurring once and the leading ten covering around 7%. The material was PBMCs from blood, obtained around two weeks before vaccination. The receptors were sampled from a man in his fifties who received an inactivated influenza vaccine.

This clonotype was found a few times. The V gene is TRBV4-3, the J gene TRBJ2-1; TRBD1 aligns across 7 bases. CDR1 and CDR2 from the germline V gene are LGHNA and YSLEER. J lost 6 bases, V lost 1 base, and 3 bases had no gene match. This CDR3 region has 14 residues. CDR3 protein: CASSQVGTVNEQFF. CDR3 nucleotides: TGCGCCAGCAGCCAAGTAGGGACAGTCAATGAGCAGTTCTTC.

The chain links TRBV28 to TRBJ2-3; 7 bases match TRBD2. V lost 5 bases, J lost 5 bases, and 7 bases stayed unmatched. CDR1 and CDR2 (germline): MDHEN, SYDVKM. The CDR3 sequence is 14 residues long. The CDR3 nucleotides read TGTGCCAGCAGTACACCTAGCGGAAGAGATACGCAGTATTTT. As protein: CASSTPSGRDTQYF.

Notes on this clonotype: A clone one base away is much larger, so this may be a read error. This chain uses TRBV6-2 or TRBV6-3 with TRBJ1-4; D is undetermined. The CDR3 extends over 15 amino acids. In germline, CDR1 is MNHEY, CDR2 SVGEGT. The CDR3 spells CASKGGGTGNDKLFF. CDR3 coding DNA: TGTGCCAGCAAAGGAGGAGGCACCGGCAATGATAAACTGTTTTTT.

The chain recombines TRBV7-2 with TRBJ2-5, with D unclear. The CDR3 length is 12 residues. Looked up from germline, CDR1 is SGHTA and CDR2 is FQGNSA. The V end was cut by 3 bases, the J end by 7 bases, with 9 bases between. The CDR3: CASSLGPSTQYF. The CDR3 DNA is TGTGCCAGCAGCTTGGGCCCCTCGACCCAGTACTTC.

This clonotype was picked up a small number of times. J is TRBJ1-1 and V is TRBV2; a possible D gene is TRBD1 (5 bases). From germline, CDR1 is SNHLY and CDR2 FYNNEI. The V and J ends lost 7 bases and 2 bases respectively, with 20 bases between them. This CDR3 has 16 residues. The CDR3 sequence is CASTYGGRAGNTEAFF. The CDR3 nucleotides read TGTGCCAGCACCTACGGGGGGAGGGCTGGAAACACTGAAGCTTTCTTT.

This clonotype was found a few times. V usage is TRBV20-1 and J usage is TRBJ2-3; 9 bases agree with TRBD2. V trimming: 0 bases; J trimming: 4 bases; junction bases outside the gene matches: 8. The CDR3 loop spans 16 amino acids. CDR1 is DFQATT and CDR2 is SNEGSKA in the germline V gene (reference sequence). CDR3 sequence: CSAREFLAGDADTQYF. CDR3 coding DNA: TGCAGTGCTAGAGAGTTTTTAGCGGGAGACGCAGATACGCAGTATTTT.

This clonotype was detected a few times. The chain carries TRBV12-3 or TRBV12-4 and TRBJ2-3; 8 nucleotides align to TRBD2. The CDR3 is 14 amino acids. The V gene end was trimmed by 10 bases and the J gene end by 6 bases; junction bases not matched to a gene: 12. CDR3 coding DNA: TGTGCCATTACTGAGGAGCGGGAGTCGGATACGCAGTATTTT. This encodes CAITEERESDTQYF.

This clonotype was observed at least ten times. The chain has TRBV20-1 and TRBJ2-7, with D possibly matching TRBD2 (5 bases). Germline lookup yields CDR1 DFQATT and CDR2 SNEGSKA (reference sequence). Between the trimmed V and J ends, which lost 4 bases and 1 base, there was a span of 8 bases. The CDR3 covers 12 residues. The CDR3 spells CSANSASYEQYF. In nucleotides, the CDR3 is TGCAGTGCTAATAGCGCGTCCTACGAGCAGTACTTC.

This clonotype was counted many times. V usage is TRBV9 and J usage is TRBJ2-3; possible D gene TRBD1, 6 bases. The CDR3 sequence is 15 residues long. Germline loops: CDR1 SGDLS, CDR2 YYNGEE. V lost 0 bases and J 0 bases, leaving 8 bases between the germline ends. CDR3 amino acids: CASSVGGHSTDTQYF. The CDR3 DNA follows: TGTGCCAGCAGCGTAGGGGGACACAGCACAGATACGCAGTATTTT.

This clonotype counts as medium-sized. CDR3 amino acids: CASSQGQGILQNIQYF. For the CDR3, the DNA is TGCGCCAGCAGCCAAGGACAGGGCATTCTCCAAAACATTCAGTACTTC. The gene calls are TRBV4-1 and TRBJ2-4; 7 bases are shared with TRBD1. Germline V CDR1 and CDR2: MGHRA, YSYEKL. V dropped 1 base and J dropped 5; count of bases not matched to a gene: 8. The CDR3 is 16 amino acids.

At least ten counts were recorded for this clonotype. The CDR3 region is CASSLGRGVYEQYF. CDR3 bases: TGTGCCAGCAGCTTAGGACGGGGAGTTTACGAGCAGTACTTC. This chain links TRBV9 with TRBJ2-7, with D maybe TRBD2 (5 bases). The CDR3 has 14 amino acids. CDR1 and CDR2 from the germline V gene are SGDLS and YYNGEE. Trimming left V 4 bases short and J 4 bases short, with 15 bases between. Based on the CDR3 plus reference TRBV9 and TRBJ2-7, the full variable domain is DSGVTQTPKHLITATGQRVTLRCSPRSGDLSVYWYQQSLDQGLQFLIQYYNGEERAKGNILERFSAQQFPDLHSELNLSSLELGDSALYFCASSLGRGVYEQYFGPGTRLTVT.

For the CDR3, the DNA is TGTGCCACCAGCAGAGAGGAGACATCGACCGGGGAGCTGTTTTTT. It is translated as CATSREETSTGELFF. V usage is TRBV15 and J usage is TRBJ2-2; D ambiguous. This CDR3 region has 15 residues. From germline, CDR1 is LNHNV and CDR2 YYDKDF (reference sequence). V shed 0 bases and J shed 5 bases, with 10 bases lying between them.

This clonotype has just a few counts. The chain joins TRBV7-8 to TRBJ2-5; 7 bases fit TRBD2. V was clipped by 5 bases and J by 5 bases; unmatched bases: 17. In germline, CDR1 is SGHVS, CDR2 FQNEAQ. The CDR3 has 17 amino acids. The CDR3 loop reads CASSRPLRRELMETQYF. The CDR3 bases are TGTGCCAGCAGCCGACCTCTTAGGCGGGAGTTGATGGAGACCCAGTACTTC.

The chain uses TRBV6-5 and TRBJ2-1; D not resolved. The CDR3 has 14 amino acids. Trimming removed 4 bases from V and 3 bases from J, with 10 bases in between. Germline V lookup: CDR1 MNHEY, CDR2 SVGAGI. As DNA, the CDR3 is TGTGCCAGCAGTTCCTCACAGTACTACAATGAGCAGTTCTTC. Translating gives CASSSSQYYNEQFF.

The chain employs TRBV29-1 and TRBJ2-3; TRBD1 matches 8 bases. V dropped 3 bases and J dropped 0; count of bases not matched to a gene: 2. This CDR3 spans 14 amino acids. From germline, CDR1 is SQVTM and CDR2 ANQGSEA. CDR3 nucleotide sequence: TGCAGCGTTGATAGGACAGGGAGCACAGATACGCAGTATTTT. Translating it yields CSVDRTGSTDTQYF.

The V and J genes are TRBV10-3 and TRBJ2-3; 7 nucleotides line up with TRBD1. The CDR3 spans 14 residues. Germline V gives CDR1 ENHRY, CDR2 SYGVKD. Trimming took 3 bases from V and 7 from J; bases not matched to a gene: 7. CDR3 sequence: CAISEQGKTNTQYF. CDR3 bases: TGTGCCATCAGTGAACAGGGGAAGACGAATACGCAGTATTTT.

This rearrangement joins TRBV27 to TRBJ2-5; no firm D call. Trimming stripped 5 bases from V and 2 bases from J, with 9 bases between. CDR1 MNHEY and CDR2 SMNVEV come from the germline V gene (reference sequence). The CDR3 has 13 amino acids. The CDR3 here is CASSQTKQETQYF. The CDR3 region has the DNA TGTGCCAGCAGTCAGACAAAGCAAGAGACCCAGTACTTC.

The table lists this clonotype with many counts. The rearrangement joins TRBV12-3 or TRBV12-4 to TRBJ2-1, with a tentative D call TRBD2 (6 bases). V was pared by 10 bases and J by 0 bases, with 16 bases between. This CDR3 is 15 amino acids long. CDR3 coding DNA: TGTGCCACCCTTAGCGGCCGCAGCTCCTACAATGAGCAGTTCTTC. It encodes CATLSGRSSYNEQFF.

The V call is TRBV2, the J call TRBJ2-2; D gene unclear. The V end was cut by 4 bases, the J end by 1 base, with 7 bases between. Germline V gives CDR1 SNHLY, CDR2 FYNNEI. The CDR3 has 14 amino acids. The CDR3 spells CASSVEVNTGELFF. CDR3 DNA sequence: TGTGCCAGCAGTGTCGAAGTGAACACCGGGGAGCTGTTTTTT. Variable domain in full (rest from reference TRBV2 and TRBJ2-2): EPEVTQTPSHQVTQMGQEVILRCVPISNHLYFYWYRQILGQKVEFLVSFYNNEISEKSEIFDDQFSVERPDGSNFTLKIRSTKLEDSAMYFCASSVEVNTGELFFGEGSRLTVL.

The J gene is TRBJ1-5, the V gene TRBV6-5, with D uncertain. Germline V gives CDR1 MNHEY, CDR2 SVGAGI. This CDR3 has 15 residues. V lost 0 bases to trimming and J lost 1 base, with 7 bases between them. The CDR3 here is CASSYSSVSNQPQHF. The CDR3 nucleotides read TGTGCCAGCAGTTACTCGTCAGTGAGCAATCAGCCCCAGCATTTT.

This clonotype came up a few times. This chain uses TRBV11-2 with TRBJ1-1; D possibly corresponds to TRBD1 (5 bases). Trimming cost V 0 bases and J 3 bases, with 8 bases left between them. From germline, CDR1 is SGHAT and CDR2 FQNNGV. CDR3 length equals 14 residues. The CDR3: CASSLEQADTEAFF. The CDR3 bases are TGTGCCAGCAGCTTAGAACAGGCAGACACTGAAGCTTTCTTT. The whole variable domain, filled in from reference TRBV11-2 and TRBJ1-1, reads EAGVAQSPRYKIIEKRQSVAFWCNPISGHATLYWYQQILGQGPKLLIQFQNNGVVDDSQLPKDRFSAERLKGVDSTLKIQPAKLEDSAVYLCASSLEQADTEAFFGQGTRLTVV.

This clonotype was detected many times. The chain employs TRBV10-3 and TRBJ2-2, with D perhaps being TRBD1 or TRBD2 (6 bases each). Germline CDR1 and CDR2: ENHRY and SYGVKD. The germline V and J ends were trimmed by 8 bases and 3 bases, with 13 bases remaining between them. The length of the CDR3 is 14 residues. The CDR3 DNA reads as TGTGCCATCTCGGGGGCAAGGGACACCGGGGAGCTGTTTTTT. Amino acid sequence: CAISGARDTGELFF.

The gene calls are TRBV11-2 and TRBJ2-1, with 9 bases that match TRBD2. Trimming cost V 5 bases and J 9 bases; bases outside gene matches: 11. The CDR3 is 15 amino acids. Germline CDR1 reads SGHAT; CDR2 reads FQNNGV. The CDR3 DNA is TGTGCCAGCAGCCTCTCCGGGACTAGCTTTGGTGAGCAGTTCTTC. It yields the protein CASSLSGTSFGEQFF.

In its sample, this clonotype was seen a few times. This chain joins TRBV5-1 and TRBJ2-3; 7 positions agree with TRBD2. Per the germline V gene, CDR1 is SGHRS and CDR2 is YFSETQ. J lost 0 bases, V lost 4 bases, and 17 bases had no gene match. CDR3 length equals 19 residues. CDR3 nucleotides: TGCGCCAGCAGCCCCGGGTTAGGCGGGACTACCCTTAGCACAGATACGCAGTATTTT. Translated: CASSPGLGGTTLSTDTQYF.

This clonotype was detected only a few times. The J gene is TRBJ2-3, the V gene TRBV12-3 or TRBV12-4, with a possible D match to TRBD2 (5 bases). The V gene lost 3 bases and the J gene lost 5 bases, with 21 bases spanning the gap. The CDR3 is 17 residues long. DNA for the CDR3: TGTGCCAGCAGTTTCGGTCGGGGTGCAGCAGGTCAAGATACGCAGTATTTT. Residues: CASSFGRGAAGQDTQYF.

Regarding this clonotype: Being one base from a much bigger clone, this may be a read error. The rearrangement joins TRBV20-1 to TRBJ1-5; 7 nucleotides match TRBD1. The germline V gene has CDR1 DFQATT and CDR2 SNEGSKA (reference sequence). V shed 6 bases, J shed 1 base, and the junction held 9 bases outside the gene matches. The CDR3 loop spans 15 amino acids. The CDR3 region has the DNA TGCAGTGCCCAATTGCCAGGGGGGAGCAATCAGCCCCAGCATTTT. It encodes CSAQLPGGSNQPQHF.

This clonotype was recorded a few times. This chain uses TRBV20-1 with TRBJ1-5; 7 positions match TRBD1. J gave up 4 bases and V 5 bases, and 5 bases lay outside the gene matches. Per germline, CDR1 DFQATT and CDR2 SNEGSKA (reference sequence). The CDR3 has 13 amino acids. CDR3 sequence (DNA): TGCAGTGCTGGACAGACAGGGAATCAGCCCCAGCATTTT. Its translation: CSAGQTGNQPQHF.

CDR3: CASHPPGRYEQYF. DNA of the CDR3: TGTGCCAGCCACCCCCCAGGGCGCTACGAGCAGTACTTC. This chain links TRBV6-6 with TRBJ2-7; TRBD1 is a possible D gene (5 bases). Deletions cut 8 bases from V and 3 bases from J, with 14 bases between. Germline V gives CDR1 MNHNY, CDR2 SVGAGI (reference sequence). This CDR3 is 13 amino acids long.

This clonotype was picked up a small number of times. V usage is TRBV28 and J usage is TRBJ2-6; D gene ambiguous. The V end lost 5 bases, the J end lost 0 bases, and 8 bases lay between the germline ends. CDR1 and CDR2 from the germline V gene are MDHEN and SYDVKM. CDR3 size: 15 residues. The CDR3 DNA reads as TGTGCCAGCAGTGGGCAGCCCTCTGGGGCCAACGTCCTGACTTTC. Residues: CASSGQPSGANVLTF.